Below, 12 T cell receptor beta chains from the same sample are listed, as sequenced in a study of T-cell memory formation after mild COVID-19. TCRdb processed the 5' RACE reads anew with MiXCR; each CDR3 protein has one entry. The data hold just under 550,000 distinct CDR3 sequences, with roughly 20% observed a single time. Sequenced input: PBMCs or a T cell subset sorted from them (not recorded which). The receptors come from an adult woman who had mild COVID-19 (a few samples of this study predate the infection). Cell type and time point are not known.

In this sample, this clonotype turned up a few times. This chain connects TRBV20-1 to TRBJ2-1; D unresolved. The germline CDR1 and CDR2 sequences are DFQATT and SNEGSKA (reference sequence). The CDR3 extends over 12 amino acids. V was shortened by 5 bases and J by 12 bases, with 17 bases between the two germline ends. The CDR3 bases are TGCAGTGCTTTCCCCACTCGGATCGGGCAGTTCTTC. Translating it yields CSAFPTRIGQFF.

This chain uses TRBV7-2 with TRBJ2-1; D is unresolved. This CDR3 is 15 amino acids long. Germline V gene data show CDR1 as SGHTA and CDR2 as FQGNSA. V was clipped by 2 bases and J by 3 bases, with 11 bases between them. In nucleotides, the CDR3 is TGTGCCAGCAGCTTATTCGGAGTTAGCTACAATGAGCAGTTCTTC. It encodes CASSLFGVSYNEQFF.

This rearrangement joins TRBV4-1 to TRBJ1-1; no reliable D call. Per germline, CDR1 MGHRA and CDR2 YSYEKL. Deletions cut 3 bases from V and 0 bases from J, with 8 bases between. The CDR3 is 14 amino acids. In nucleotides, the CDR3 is TGCGCCAGCAGCCACCAGCCCATGAACACTGAAGCTTTCTTT. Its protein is CASSHQPMNTEAFF.

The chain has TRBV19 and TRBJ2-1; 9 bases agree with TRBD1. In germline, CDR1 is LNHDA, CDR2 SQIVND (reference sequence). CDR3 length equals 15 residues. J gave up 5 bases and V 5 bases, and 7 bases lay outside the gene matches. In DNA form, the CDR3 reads TGTGCCAGTAGTCCATGGACAGGGGAACACAATGAGCAGTTCTTC. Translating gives CASSPWTGEHNEQFF.

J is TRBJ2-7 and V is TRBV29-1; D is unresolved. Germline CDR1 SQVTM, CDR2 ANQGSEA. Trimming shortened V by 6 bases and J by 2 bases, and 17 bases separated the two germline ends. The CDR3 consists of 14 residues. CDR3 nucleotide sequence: TGCAGCGTGACACGGCTAGGAACCCCCTACGAGCAGTACTTC. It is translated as CSVTRLGTPYEQYF.

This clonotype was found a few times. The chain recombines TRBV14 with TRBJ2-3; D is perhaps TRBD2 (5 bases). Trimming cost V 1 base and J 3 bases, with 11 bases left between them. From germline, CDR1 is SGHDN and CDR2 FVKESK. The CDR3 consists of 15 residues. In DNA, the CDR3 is TGTGCCAGCAGCCAAGGAGGGTTAAAGACAGATACGCAGTATTTT. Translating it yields CASSQGGLKTDTQYF.

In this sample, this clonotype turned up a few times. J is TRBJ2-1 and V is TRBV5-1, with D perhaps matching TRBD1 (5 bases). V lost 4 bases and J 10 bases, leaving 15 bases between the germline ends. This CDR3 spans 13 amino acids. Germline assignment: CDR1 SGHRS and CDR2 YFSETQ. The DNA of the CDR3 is TGCGCCAGCAGCCTCCCTGGTGGGGCCGAGCAGTTCTTC. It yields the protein CASSLPGGAEQFF.

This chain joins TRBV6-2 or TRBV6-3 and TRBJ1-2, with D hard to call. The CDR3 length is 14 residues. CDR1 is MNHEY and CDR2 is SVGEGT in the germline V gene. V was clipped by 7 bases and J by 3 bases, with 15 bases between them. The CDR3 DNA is TGTGCCAGCAAGGAAGTTGCCGGACACTATGGCTACACCTTC. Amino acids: CASKEVAGHYGYTF.

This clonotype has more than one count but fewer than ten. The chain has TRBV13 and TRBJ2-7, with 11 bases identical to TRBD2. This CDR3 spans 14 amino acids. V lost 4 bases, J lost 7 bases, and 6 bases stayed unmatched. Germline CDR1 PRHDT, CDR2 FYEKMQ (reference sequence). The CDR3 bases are TGTGCCAGCAGCTCCCGACTAGCGGGATGGGAGCAGTACTTC. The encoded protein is CASSSRLAGWEQYF.

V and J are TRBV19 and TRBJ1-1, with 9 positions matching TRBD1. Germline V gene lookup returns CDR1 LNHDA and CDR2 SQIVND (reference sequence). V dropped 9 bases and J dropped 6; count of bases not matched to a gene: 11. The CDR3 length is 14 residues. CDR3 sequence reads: CASGAGTGRSEAFF. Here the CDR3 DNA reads TGTGCCAGCGGAGCCGGGACAGGGAGGTCTGAAGCTTTCTTT. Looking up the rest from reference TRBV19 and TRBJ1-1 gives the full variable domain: DGGITQSPKYLFRKEGQNVTLSCEQNLNHDAMYWYRQDPGQGLRLIYYSQIVNDFQKGDIAEGYSVSREKKESFPLTVTSAQKNPTAFYLCASGAGTGRSEAFFGQGTRLTVV.

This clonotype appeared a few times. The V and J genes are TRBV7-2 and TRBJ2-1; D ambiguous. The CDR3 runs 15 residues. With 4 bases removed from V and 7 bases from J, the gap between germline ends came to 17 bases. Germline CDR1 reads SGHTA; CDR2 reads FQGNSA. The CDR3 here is CASSSQGAPENEQFF. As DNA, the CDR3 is TGTGCCAGCAGCTCCCAAGGCGCACCCGAGAATGAGCAGTTCTTC.

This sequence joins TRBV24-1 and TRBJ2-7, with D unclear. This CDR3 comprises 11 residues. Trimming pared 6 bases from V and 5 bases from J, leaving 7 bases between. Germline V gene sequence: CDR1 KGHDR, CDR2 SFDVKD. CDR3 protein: CATSQGHEQYF. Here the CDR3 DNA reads TGTGCCACCAGTCAAGGCCACGAGCAGTACTTC.